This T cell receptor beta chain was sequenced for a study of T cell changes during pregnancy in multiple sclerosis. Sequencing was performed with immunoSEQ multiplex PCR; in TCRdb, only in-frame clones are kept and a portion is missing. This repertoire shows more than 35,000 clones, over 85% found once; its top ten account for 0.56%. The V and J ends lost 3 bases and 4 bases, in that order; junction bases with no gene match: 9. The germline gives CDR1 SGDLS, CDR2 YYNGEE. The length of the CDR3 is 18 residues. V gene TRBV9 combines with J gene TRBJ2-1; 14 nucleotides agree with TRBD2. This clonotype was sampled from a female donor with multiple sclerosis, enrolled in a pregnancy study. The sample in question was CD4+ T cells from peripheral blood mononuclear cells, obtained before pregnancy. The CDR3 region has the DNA TGTGCCAGCAGCGGCCTCCCGACTAGCGGGGGGGCTTACAATGAGCAGTTCTTC. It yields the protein CASSGLPTSGGAYNEQFF.